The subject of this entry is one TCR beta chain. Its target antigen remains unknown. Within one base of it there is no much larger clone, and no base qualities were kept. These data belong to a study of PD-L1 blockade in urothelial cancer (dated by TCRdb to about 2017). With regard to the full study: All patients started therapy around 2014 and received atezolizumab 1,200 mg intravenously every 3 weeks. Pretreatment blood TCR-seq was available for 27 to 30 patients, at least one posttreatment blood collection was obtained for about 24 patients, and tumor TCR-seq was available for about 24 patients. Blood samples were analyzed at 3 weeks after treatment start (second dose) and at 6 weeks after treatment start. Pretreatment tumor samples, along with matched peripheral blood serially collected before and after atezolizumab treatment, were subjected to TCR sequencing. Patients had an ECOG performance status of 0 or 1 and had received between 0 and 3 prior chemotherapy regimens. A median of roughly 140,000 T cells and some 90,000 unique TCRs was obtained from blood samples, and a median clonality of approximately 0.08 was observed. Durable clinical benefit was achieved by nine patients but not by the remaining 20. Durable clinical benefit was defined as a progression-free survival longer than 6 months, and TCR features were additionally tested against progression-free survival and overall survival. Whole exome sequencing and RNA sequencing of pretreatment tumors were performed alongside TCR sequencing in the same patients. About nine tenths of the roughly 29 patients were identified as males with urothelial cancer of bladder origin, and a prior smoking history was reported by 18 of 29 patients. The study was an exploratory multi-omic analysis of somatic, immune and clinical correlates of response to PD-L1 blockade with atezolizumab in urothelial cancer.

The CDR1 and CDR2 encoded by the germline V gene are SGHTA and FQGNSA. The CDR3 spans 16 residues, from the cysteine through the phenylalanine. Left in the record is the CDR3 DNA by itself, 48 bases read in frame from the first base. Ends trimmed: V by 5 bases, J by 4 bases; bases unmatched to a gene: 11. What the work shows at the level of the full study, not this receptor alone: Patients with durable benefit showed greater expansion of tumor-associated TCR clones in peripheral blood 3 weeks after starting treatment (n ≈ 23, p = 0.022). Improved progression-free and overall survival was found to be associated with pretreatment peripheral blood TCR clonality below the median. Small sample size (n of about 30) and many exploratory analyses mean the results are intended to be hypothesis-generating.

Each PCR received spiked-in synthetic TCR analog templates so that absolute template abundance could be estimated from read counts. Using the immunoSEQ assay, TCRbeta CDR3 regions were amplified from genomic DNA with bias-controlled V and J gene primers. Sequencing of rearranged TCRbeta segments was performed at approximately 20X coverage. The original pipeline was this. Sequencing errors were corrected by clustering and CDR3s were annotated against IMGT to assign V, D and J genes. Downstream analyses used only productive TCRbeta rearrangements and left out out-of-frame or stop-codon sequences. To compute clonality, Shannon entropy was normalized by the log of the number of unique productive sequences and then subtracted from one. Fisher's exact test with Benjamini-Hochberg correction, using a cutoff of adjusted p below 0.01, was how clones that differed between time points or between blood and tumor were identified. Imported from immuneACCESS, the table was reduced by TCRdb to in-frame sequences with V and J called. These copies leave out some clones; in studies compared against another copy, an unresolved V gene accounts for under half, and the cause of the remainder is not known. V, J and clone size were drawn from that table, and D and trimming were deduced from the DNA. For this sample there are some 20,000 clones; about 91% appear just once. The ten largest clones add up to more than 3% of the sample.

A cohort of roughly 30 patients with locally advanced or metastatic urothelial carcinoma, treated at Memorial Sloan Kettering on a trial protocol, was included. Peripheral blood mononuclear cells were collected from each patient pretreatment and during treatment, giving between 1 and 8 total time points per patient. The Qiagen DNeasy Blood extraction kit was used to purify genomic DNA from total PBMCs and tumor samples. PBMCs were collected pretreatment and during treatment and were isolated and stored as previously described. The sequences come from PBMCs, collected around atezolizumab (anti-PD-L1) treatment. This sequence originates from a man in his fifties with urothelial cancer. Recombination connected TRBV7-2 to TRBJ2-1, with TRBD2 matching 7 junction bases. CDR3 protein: CASSIVPASGYNEQFF. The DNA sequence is TGTGCCAGCAGCATAGTACCGGCTAGCGGATACAATGAGCAGTTCTTC.